This is a list of T cell receptor beta chains from one sample in a study of early T cells in non-severe SARS-CoV-2 infection. TCRdb analysed the 5' RACE reads with MiXCR anew, one entry per CDR3 protein. Among some 52,000 distinct CDR3 sequences, around 7.5% were seen once, and the ten largest hold 9.4%. Sample: whole blood. The receptors come from an adult who was a healthcare worker with PCR-confirmed SARS-CoV-2 infection or an uninfected control (not recorded which). CDR3s include the opening cysteine and the closing phenylalanine or tryptophan.

J | V | CDR3
TRBJ2-7 | TRBV7-2 | CASNPGPYYEQYF
TRBJ1-1 | TRBV7-2 | CASSPTGATEAFF
TRBJ1-3 | TRBV7-8 | CASSANSVSGNTIYF
TRBJ1-2 | TRBV28 | CATDVQGASVGGYTF
TRBJ2-5 | TRBV5-4 | CASSLALAQETQYF
TRBJ2-3 | TRBV4-2 | CASSLLGQGGTDTQYF
TRBJ2-7 | TRBV5-1 | CASSTSGTSGGLNF
TRBJ2-7 | TRBV29-1 | CSVEGRVGHEQYF
TRBJ2-7 | TRBV6-6 | CASSYSRPGDYEQYF
TRBJ2-5 | TRBV4-1 | CASSQDKEGWETQYF
TRBJ2-1 | TRBV29-1 | CSSVGARNEQFF
TRBJ2-7 | TRBV24-1 | CATRQGGQGPYEQYF
TRBJ2-3 | TRBV7-9 | CASSYTDSTDTQYF
TRBJ2-7 | TRBV5-1 | CASSLVGPAYEQYF